Each of the 27 T cell receptor beta chains below was sequenced from the same sample in a study of blood T cell repertoires in COVID-19. Produced via immunoSEQ multiplex PCR; TCRdb's table is partial and in-frame only. The sample contains 150,000 to 200,000 clones, approximately 88% of which appear only once. Sequenced input: PBMCs or T cells enriched from blood (not recorded which). All receptors come from a woman aged 60-75 years who had recovered from COVID-19.

The V and J genes are TRBV30 and TRBJ1-1; TRBD1 matches 9 bases. CDR1 is GTSNPN and CDR2 is SVGIG in the germline V gene (reference sequence). J was trimmed by 4 bases and V by 4 bases; bases with no gene match: 4. The CDR3 extends over 13 amino acids. CDR3 loop: CAWNRGPGTEAFF. The CDR3 DNA reads TGTGCCTGGAACAGGGGGCCCGGCACTGAAGCTTTCTTT.

The chain links TRBV18 to TRBJ1-2; D is ambiguous. V was shortened by 6 bases and J by 2 bases, with 7 bases between the two germline ends. CDR3 size: 12 residues. CDR1 is KGHSH and CDR2 is LQKENI in the germline V gene. The DNA for the CDR3 is TGTGCCAGCTCGATGGCAAACTATGGCTACACCTTC. It specifies CASSMANYGYTF.

The rearrangement links TRBV3-1 (or the pseudogene TRBV3-2) to TRBJ2-3; TRBD2 is a possible D gene (6 bases). From germline, CDR1 is LGHDT and CDR2 YNNKEL (reference sequence). The V end was cut by 1 base, the J end by 1 base, with 21 bases between. The CDR3 contains 19 residues. For the CDR3, the DNA is TGTGCCAGCAGCCAAGTATTCGGAGGGAATTTTGCCGGCACAGATACGCAGTATTTT. It specifies CASSQVFGGNFAGTDTQYF.

The chain has TRBV5-1 and TRBJ1-2, with TRBD1 matching over 7 bases. J lost 5 bases, V lost 0 bases, and 4 bases had no gene match. Looked up from germline, CDR1 is SGHRS and CDR2 is YFSETQ. The CDR3 runs 14 residues. The CDR3 DNA sequence: TGCGCCAGCAGCTTGGCTGTGACAGGGTATGGCTACACCTTC. This encodes CASSLAVTGYGYTF. Drawing the rest from reference TRBV5-1 and TRBJ1-2, the complete variable domain is KAGVTQTPRYLIKTRGQQVTLSCSPISGHRSVSWYQQTPGQGLQFLFEYFSETQRNKGNFPGRFSGRQFSNSRSEMNVSTLELGDSALYLCASSLAVTGYGYTFGSGTRLTVV.

The V and J genes are TRBV2 and TRBJ1-1; D is undetermined. V was clipped by 2 bases and J by 0 bases, with 7 bases between them. Germline V gene lookup returns CDR1 SNHLY and CDR2 FYNNEI. The CDR3 runs to 14 residues. The CDR3 sequence: CASSEQAMNTEAFF. Here the CDR3 DNA reads TGTGCCAGCAGTGAACAAGCGATGAACACTGAAGCTTTCTTT.

The chain is built from TRBV23-1 and TRBJ1-4, with D perhaps TRBD1 (6 bases). TRBV23-1 is an ORF, with its function uncertain. The V end lost 3 bases, the J end lost 0 bases, and 14 bases lay between the germline ends. This CDR3 contains 17 residues. CDR3 in amino acids: CASSHSRGYSTNEKLFF. In nucleotides, the CDR3 is TGCGCCAGCAGTCACTCGAGGGGGTACTCAACTAATGAAAAACTGTTTTTT.

This rearrangement joins TRBV7-9 to TRBJ2-1, with TRBD2 identical over 9 bases. CDR3 size: 15 residues. J gave up 3 bases and V 1 base, and 1 base lay outside the gene matches. The germline CDR1 and CDR2 sequences are SEHNR and FQNEAQ (reference sequence). CDR3 region: CASSLDSGGYNEQFF. The CDR3 region has the DNA TGTGCCAGCAGCTTAGATAGCGGGGGCTACAATGAGCAGTTCTTC.

The chain joins TRBV20-1 to TRBJ2-1, with D tentatively TRBD2 (6 bases). The CDR3 sequence is 13 residues long. CDR1 is DFQATT, CDR2 SNEGSKA, per germline (reference sequence). V gave up 3 bases and J gave up 5 bases, with 11 bases separating them. The CDR3 nucleotides are TGCAGTGCTAGTCCTAGCGCGAACAATGAGCAGTTCTTC. Its translation is CSASPSANNEQFF.

V usage is TRBV4-1 and J usage is TRBJ2-7; D possibly corresponds to TRBD1 (5 bases). The CDR3 is 15 amino acids. Germline V CDR1 and CDR2: MGHRA, YSYEKL. The germline V and J ends were trimmed by 4 bases and 7 bases, with 20 bases remaining between them. CDR3 DNA sequence: TGCGCCAGCAGCCTCCCCGGCCAGGGCTCGAGGGAGCAGTACTTC. Protein sequence: CASSLPGQGSREQYF.

The chain uses TRBV6-5 and TRBJ2-5, with 9 bases that match TRBD1. The ends lost 6 bases at V and 5 bases at J; junction bases unmatched: 4. There are 13 residues in the CDR3. Germline lookup yields CDR1 MNHEY and CDR2 SVGAGI. The CDR3 DNA reads as TGTGCCAGCAGACCGGGACAGGGTGAGACCCAGTACTTC. Protein: CASRPGQGETQYF.

The V gene is TRBV9, the J gene TRBJ2-3, with D possibly matching TRBD2 (5 bases). V was trimmed by 7 bases and J by 1 base, leaving 25 bases between them. The germline CDR1 and CDR2 sequences are SGDLS and YYNGEE. The CDR3 has 18 amino acids. The CDR3 protein is CASARSGFSQRGTDTQYF. CDR3 DNA sequence: TGTGCCAGCGCTCGCTCCGGATTTAGCCAGAGGGGCACAGATACGCAGTATTTT.

This clone was seen only a few times. The CDR3 sequence is CAWSRGTSGGNEQFF. The CDR3 DNA sequence: TGTGCCTGGAGCCGGGGGACTAGCGGGGGGAATGAGCAGTTCTTC. The gene calls are TRBV30 and TRBJ2-1, with 15 bases that match TRBD2. This CDR3 has 15 residues. Germline CDR1 and CDR2: GTSNPN and SVGIG (reference sequence). After removal of 3 bases from V and 7 bases from J, the junction contained 4 bases not matched to a gene.

The chain employs TRBV5-1 and TRBJ1-1; 8 nucleotides match TRBD1. Germline V gene data show CDR1 as SGHRS and CDR2 as YFSETQ. With 1 base clipped from V and 0 bases from J, the junction kept 14 bases outside the gene matches. The CDR3 totals 19 residues. In DNA, the CDR3 is TGCGCCAGCAGCTTGTCCCTAACAGGGGGACGTGGGATGAACACTGAAGCTTTCTTT. It yields the protein CASSLSLTGGRGMNTEAFF.

The chain couples TRBV5-1 to TRBJ1-2; the match to TRBD1 covers 7 bases. Germline CDR1 and CDR2: SGHRS and YFSETQ. The J segment lost 6 bases and the V segment lost 0 bases, leaving 5 bases of the junction unmatched. The CDR3 runs to 14 residues. The CDR3 is CASSLDGRGNGYTF. The CDR3 coding sequence is TGCGCCAGCAGCTTGGACGGCAGGGGGAATGGCTACACCTTC.

The chain joins TRBV6-5 to TRBJ1-1; TRBD1 is a possible D gene (6 bases). The germline V and J ends were trimmed by 11 bases and 5 bases, with 18 bases remaining between them. CDR3 size: 13 residues. Germline assignment: CDR1 MNHEY and CDR2 SVGAGI. DNA of the CDR3: TGTGCCTGTCAGATGGGGGCTCGGACTGAAGCTTTCTTT. It codes for CACQMGARTEAFF.

The chain is built from TRBV18 and TRBJ2-3; TRBD2 aligns across 8 bases. J gave up 0 bases and V 1 base, and 6 bases lay outside the gene matches. Germline V gene data show CDR1 as KGHSH and CDR2 as LQKENI. This CDR3 region has 17 residues. The CDR3 DNA sequence: TGTGCCAGCTCACCACGGCAACTAGCGGAGAGCACAGATACGCAGTATTTT. It translates to CASSPRQLAESTDTQYF.

This sequence joins TRBV28 and TRBJ2-7, with 7 nucleotides matching TRBD2. The CDR3 extends over 16 amino acids. The V and J ends lost 6 bases and 3 bases, in that order; junction bases with no gene match: 14. Per germline, CDR1 MDHEN and CDR2 SYDVKM. The CDR3 is CASSPQPGGGLYEQYF. The CDR3 coding sequence is TGTGCCAGCAGCCCTCAACCGGGAGGAGGACTCTACGAGCAGTACTTC.

The V call is TRBV15, the J call TRBJ2-4; TRBD2 agrees at 7 bases. The germline V gene encodes CDR1 LNHNV and CDR2 YYDKDF (reference sequence). There are 18 residues in the CDR3. With 5 bases clipped from V and 3 bases from J, the junction kept 16 bases outside the gene matches. The chain's CDR3 is CATSYGMASGFGKNIQYF. The DNA of the CDR3 is TGTGCCACCAGCTATGGGATGGCTAGCGGTTTTGGCAAAAACATTCAGTACTTC.

The chain links TRBV2 to TRBJ1-2; 10 nucleotides align to TRBD1. J gave up 4 bases and V 4 bases, and 12 bases lay outside the gene matches. The CDR3 has 17 residues. Germline CDR1 SNHLY, CDR2 FYNNEI. The CDR3 spells CASSGRRGGQGIYGYTF. CDR3 in DNA: TGTGCCAGCAGTGGTCGAAGAGGGGGACAGGGGATCTATGGCTACACCTTC.

The chain carries TRBV6-6 and TRBJ1-6, with D unclear. In germline, CDR1 is MNHNY, CDR2 SVGAGI (reference sequence). The CDR3 consists of 14 residues. Trimming cost V 2 bases and J 5 bases, with 7 bases left between them. As DNA, the CDR3 is TGTGCCAGCAGTTACGCGCCTCATAATTCACCCCTCCACTTT. Translated: CASSYAPHNSPLHF.

In the case of this clone: Distinct nucleotide sequences in the sample also encode this CDR3. The chain has TRBV5-1 and TRBJ1-1, with 8 bases fitting TRBD1. CDR3 size: 15 residues. J gave up 1 base and V 1 base, and 3 bases lay outside the gene matches. CDR1 is SGHRS, CDR2 YFSETQ, per germline. The CDR3 DNA is TGCGCCAGCAGCTTGCGAGGACAGGGGAACACTGAAGCTTTCTTT. As protein: CASSLRGQGNTEAFF.

This chain uses TRBV5-4 with TRBJ2-3, with D perhaps matching TRBD1 (6 bases). Germline V gene lookup returns CDR1 SGHNT and CDR2 YYREEE (reference sequence). The CDR3 sequence is 17 residues long. Trimming stripped 0 bases from V and 5 bases from J, with 19 bases between. As DNA, the CDR3 is TGTGCCAGCAGCTTGGGAAGCCGACAGGCCAGTGGAGATACGCAGTATTTT. Protein product: CASSLGSRQASGDTQYF.

The rearrangement joins TRBV19 to TRBJ2-2, with 8 bases that match TRBD1. J gave up 5 bases and V 6 bases, and 8 bases lay outside the gene matches. This CDR3 is 15 amino acids long. The V gene's germline CDR1 is LNHDA and CDR2 SQIVND (reference sequence). The CDR3 is CASSMGRGLTGELFF. DNA for the CDR3: TGTGCCAGTAGCATGGGCAGGGGGCTTACCGGGGAGCTGTTTTTT. The whole variable domain, remainder taken from reference TRBV19 and TRBJ2-2, is DGGITQSPKYLFRKEGQNVTLSCEQNLNHDAMYWYRQDPGQGLRLIYYSQIVNDFQKGDIAEGYSVSREKKESFPLTVTSAQKNPTAFYLCASSMGRGLTGELFFGEGSRLTVL.

CDR3 residues: CASSLGQGRGTNEKLFF. In DNA, the CDR3 is TGCGCCAGCAGCCTAGGACAGGGAAGGGGCACTAATGAAAAACTGTTTTTT. The chain carries TRBV5-1 and TRBJ1-4; 8 bases match TRBD1. CDR3 size: 17 residues. V trimming: 4 bases; J trimming: 2 bases; junction bases outside the gene matches: 10. Germline CDR1 reads SGHRS; CDR2 reads YFSETQ.

The rearrangement joins TRBV28 to TRBJ2-6; 8 bases are a match to TRBD1. Germline V CDR1 and CDR2: MDHEN, SYDVKM. V gave up 3 bases and J gave up 17 bases; unmatched junction bases: 6. The CDR3 consists of 12 residues. The CDR3 sequence is CASSLGQASMTF. The CDR3 DNA reads TGTGCCAGCAGTTTGGGACAGGCGTCAATGACTTTC.

The rearrangement uses TRBV15 and TRBJ2-1; D perhaps matches TRBD1 (5 bases). Trimming removed 2 bases at V and 7 bases at J, with 24 bases between. Per the germline V gene, CDR1 is LNHNV and CDR2 is YYDKDF (reference sequence). The length of the CDR3 is 18 residues. The CDR3 bases are TGTGCCACCAGCAGAAGTCTTCCTCAGGGCGATGGAATGAATGAGCAGTTCTTC. It yields the protein CATSRSLPQGDGMNEQFF.

The rearrangement links TRBV9 to TRBJ2-2; 7 positions match TRBD2. The CDR3 is 16 residues long. After removal of 1 base from V and 4 bases from J, the junction contained 7 bases not matched to a gene. Germline CDR1 and CDR2: SGDLS and YYNGEE. The CDR3 loop reads CASSVSGLVITGELFF. The CDR3 DNA reads as TGTGCCAGCAGCGTAAGTGGACTAGTAATCACCGGGGAGCTGTTTTTT.